Listed here are 10 T cell receptor beta chains from one sample, sequenced in a study of shared clonotypes between healthy human individuals. Profiled with immunoSEQ multiplex PCR; TCRdb holds only in-frame clones, not every one. This sample has 450,000 or so clones; approximately 71% occur once, and the top ten carry about 12%. Sequencing used PBMCs. Receptors originate from a woman between 40 and 50 years old in good health. Some clones in this sample may be carry-over from other donors' samples.

Note on this clone: A single base is all that separates this from a far larger clone, so a read error is likely. The chain has TRBV5-1 and TRBJ2-7; a possible D gene is TRBD1 (6 bases). This CDR3 has 14 amino acids. Between the trimmed V and J ends, which lost 7 bases and 2 bases, there was a span of 16 bases. In germline, CDR1 is SGHRS, CDR2 YFSETQ. The CDR3 loop is CASRQGTVTYEQYF. The CDR3 DNA reads as TGCGCCAGCCGCCAGGGGACCGTCACCTACGAGCAGTACTTC.

The chain carries TRBV29-1 and TRBJ2-5; 9 nucleotides line up with TRBD1. The J call may be incorrect, as the DNA end agrees better with TRBJ2-7. The CDR3 spans 15 residues. In germline, CDR1 is SQVTM, CDR2 ANQGSEA. The CDR3 region is CSVTPIQGALDEQYF. The CDR3 nucleotides read TGCAGCGTTACGCCAATACAGGGGGCGCTTGACGAGCAGTACTTC.

This clone was counted many times. The rearrangement joins TRBV4-3 to TRBJ2-7; 7 bases fit TRBD2. J gave up 1 base and V 2 bases, and 5 bases lay outside the gene matches. The CDR3 runs 15 residues. Germline loops: CDR1 LGHNA, CDR2 YSLEER. CDR3 region: CASSQQAGWSYEQYF. DNA for the CDR3: TGCGCCAGCAGCCAACAAGCGGGATGGTCCTACGAGCAGTACTTC.

V usage is TRBV5-8 and J usage is TRBJ2-1, with D hard to call. The V gene's germline CDR1 is SGHTS and CDR2 YDEGEE. The CDR3 sequence is 11 residues long. The ends were cut back, 0 bases at V and 7 bases at J, with 2 bases in the middle. The chain's CDR3 is CASSLGNEQFF. DNA for the CDR3: TGTGCCAGCAGCTTGGGGAATGAGCAGTTCTTC.

The chain has TRBV2 and TRBJ1-2, with D unresolved. The CDR3 contains 14 residues. The V gene's germline CDR1 is SNHLY and CDR2 FYNNEI. Trimming pared 3 bases from V and 2 bases from J, leaving 10 bases between. The CDR3 loop is CASSDIGRNYGYTF. CDR3 DNA: TGTGCCAGCAGTGATATAGGGCGGAACTATGGCTACACCTTC.

This clone showed up just a few times. The chain has TRBV29-1 and TRBJ2-2; possible D gene TRBD2, 7 bases. The CDR3 is 15 amino acids. Trimming cost V 7 bases and J 7 bases, with 22 bases left between them. Germline-derived CDR1 and CDR2 are SQVTM and ANQGSEA. The CDR3 region has the DNA TGCAGCGCCGAGAGGGGGAGGGCCCTGGGCGGGGAGCTGTTTTTT. Amino acids: CSAERGRALGGELFF.

This rearrangement joins TRBV6-6 to TRBJ2-5; the D gene is possibly TRBD1 (6 bases). V lost 0 bases and J 11 bases, leaving 16 bases between the germline ends. CDR1 is MNHNY and CDR2 is SVGAGI in the germline V gene (reference sequence). CDR3 length: 14 amino acids. The CDR3 region is CASSYSGPDSEQYF. The CDR3 DNA reads as TGTGCCAGCAGTTACTCCGGCCCGGACAGTGAGCAGTACTTC.

This clone appeared a few times. The rearrangement links TRBV28 to TRBJ1-3, with TRBD1 identical over 9 bases. The CDR3 sequence is 17 residues long. Germline trimming cut 6 bases from V and 7 bases from J; bases unmatched to any gene: 16. Germline V gene sequence: CDR1 MDHEN, CDR2 SYDVKM. CDR3 DNA: TGTGCCAGCAGCCTCATCACCGGGACAGGGTTACGGAACACCATATATTTT. The encoded protein is CASSLITGTGLRNTIYF.

The chain links TRBV10-2 to TRBJ2-1; TRBD2 aligns across 12 bases. The ends lost 5 bases at V and 13 bases at J; junction bases unmatched: 6. This CDR3 has 13 amino acids. Germline assignment: CDR1 WSHSY and CDR2 SAAADI. In DNA, the CDR3 is TGCGCCAGCAGTTACGGACTAGCGGGACCCCAGTTCTTC. It specifies CASSYGLAGPQFF.

V and J are TRBV2 and TRBJ2-1; a weak D match, TRBD1 (6 bases). The CDR3 is 14 residues long. Germline values: CDR1 SNHLY, CDR2 FYNNEI. The V end lost 5 bases, the J end lost 4 bases, and 12 bases lay between the germline ends. Written as DNA, the CDR3 is TGTGCCAGCAGTCGGGACACCGCGTACAATGAGCAGTTCTTC. Amino acid sequence: CASSRDTAYNEQFF.